This TCR beta chain was observed in a study of PD-1 blockade in classical Hodgkin lymphoma. Findings and caveats of the study: Reported findings placed baseline TCR diversity lower in newly diagnosed patients (compared with healthy donors). At C4D1, TCR diversity had climbed significantly for CD4+ cells, though not for CD8+ cells.

A note on this clone: What it binds is unknown.

Stated time point: cycle 4 day 1 (C4D1), after less than seven weeks of nivolumab. The patients all showed relapse after autologous stem cell transplantation, while their brentuximab vedotin exposure varied. CDR3 length: 13 amino acids. With 8 bases removed from V and 5 bases from J, the gap between germline ends came to 15 bases. Germline values: CDR1 MNHEY, CDR2 SMNVEV (reference sequence). The protocol was immunoSEQ multiplex PCR, while the TCRdb copy is restricted to in-frame clones and leaves out a portion. This table holds 100,000 or so clones, just over 90% found once. Sequencing used peripheral blood mononuclear cells (PBMCs), obtained before the fourth cycle of nivolumab. This clonotype originated in a human donor with classical Hodgkin lymphoma. The chain couples TRBV27 to TRBJ1-1, with D perhaps matching TRBD1 (5 bases). The CDR3: CASGRGGGTEAFF. In DNA form, the CDR3 reads TGTGCCAGCGGCCGGGGTGGGGGAACTGAAGCTTTCTTT.